The subject of this entry is one T cell receptor beta chain. This clone showed up many times. The antigen it binds to is not known. No qualities accompany the bases; no much larger clone lies one base away. The immunoSEQ Assay, a bias-controlled multiplex PCR, was used to amplify TCRbeta CDR3 regions from genomic DNA. The paper's processing steps were these. Nucleated cell counts per sample were estimated from amplification of reference gene primers within the assay. To quantify the absolute abundance of each unique TCRbeta CDR3 rearrangement, sequence reads were collapsed and filtered. For each sample, productive Simpson clonality was calculated as the square root of Simpson's diversity index over productive rearrangements. The immuneACCESS repertoire file appears here via TCRdb, limited to in-frame rearrangements. These files lack a portion of the clones; in checked studies, under half of the deficit traces to unresolved V genes, and the cause of the others is not known. From that table come the V and J calls and clone size; the DNA was used to work out D and trimming. This sample comprises 150,000 to 200,000 clones, 70% to 90% of them detected only once. The ten largest clones take up approximately 18% of the sample.

This entry is derived from a study of blood T cell repertoires in COVID-19 (dated by TCRdb to 2020 to 2022). Regarding the study in general: The collaborator samples originated in the United States, Italy and Spain and spanned the acute and convalescent phases of COVID-19. The material from the prospective study consisted of cDNA or gDNA derived from T cells, B-cell-depleted T cells, or PBMCs. The repertoires were released in a freely available public database meant as a resource for research on the immune response to SARS-CoV-2. Subjects who had been exposed to COVID-19, were actively infected with it, or had recovered from it provided the deeply sampled blood TCRbeta repertoires that made up the dataset. Samples were obtained from the ongoing ImmuneRACE study (first 160 participants) and from 950 to 1,500 subjects provided by 6 global collaborators. Sample metadata almost always included a de-identified subject ID, COVID-19 status, age in years and sex. HLA class I and class II types, where available, came from metadata supplied by the sample provider rather than from assay-based typing. Overall results and qualifications from the work: Clinical and demographic metadata were provided uncurated, with the amount varying by source and participant.

One collaborating source in Seattle enrolled patients during active infection and followed them longitudinally through the course of disease. The collaborating institutions used their own protocols to collect whole blood in K2EDTA tubes. For TCRbeta analysis, collaborator samples were shipped as frozen whole blood, as isolated PBMCs, or as DNA extracted from either sample type. This TCR was recovered from a person between 65 and 79 years old with COVID-19, enrolled during active disease. The sequenced sample was peripheral blood.

The CDR3 is CASSYSMNSREQFF. The DNA sequence is TGTGCCAGCAGTTACTCGATGAACTCCCGCGAGCAGTTCTTC. The chain is made from TRBV6-2 or TRBV6-3 and TRBJ2-1, with the D segment identity uncertain. A distance of 13 bases separates the germline ends of V and J, which lose 0 bases and 10 bases respectively. Including cysteine and phenylalanine, the CDR3 has 14 amino acids. Of all the DNA, just the CDR3 is kept, 42 bases in frame from base 1. Taken from the germline V gene, the CDR1 and CDR2 loops are MNHEY and SVGEGT.